These T cell receptor beta chains were read from a single sample in a study of spatial heterogeneity in lung cancer. A single record per CDR3 protein comes from TCRdb applying MiXCR to the 5' RACE reads. The sample has about 9,200 distinct CDR3 sequences, around 5.1% seen once. Sequenced here: lung tumor tissue, sampled at surgery. The source of these receptors is a female donor with early-stage non-small cell lung cancer. Each CDR3 is given with its conserved first and last residue. The order of the fields is D gene, J gene, clone size, V gene, CDR3 protein, CDR3 DNA. The D gene is left open where the match is weak. Where a row states a size, it is once, few, many or the class of an expanded clone; other rows omit it.

TRBD2 TRBJ2-7 many TRBV12-3/TRBV12-4 CASSPSGAYEQYF TGTGCCAGCAGCCCTAGCGGGGCCTACGAGCAGTACTTC
NA TRBJ1-1 few TRBV10-3 CAISDEGGTAEAFF TGTGCCATCAGTGATGAGGGGGGGACGGCTGAAGCTTTCTTT
NA TRBJ2-7 few TRBV7-8 CASSSYGEQYF TGTGCCAGCAGCTCCTATGGGGAGCAGTACTTC
NA TRBJ1-6 many TRBV5-1 CASSLNAGGESPLHF TGCGCCAGCAGCTTGAACGCCGGGGGCGAGTCACCCCTCCACTTT
NA TRBJ1-5 NA TRBV27 CASSTGRGSNQPQHF TGTGCCAGCAGTACCGGGAGGGGCAGCAATCAGCCCCAGCATTTT
NA TRBJ2-1 many TRBV3-1 CASSQRTLSYNEQFF TGTGCCAGCAGCCAGAGGACACTCTCCTACAATGAGCAGTTCTTC
NA TRBJ2-6 many TRBV28 CASSLGSGTGANVLTF TGTGCCAGCAGTTTAGGGTCAGGGACTGGGGCCAACGTCCTGACTTTC
TRBD2 TRBJ2-7 many TRBV7-8 CASSERLAGASGEQYF TGTGCCAGCAGCGAACGACTAGCGGGAGCTTCGGGCGAGCAGTACTTC
NA TRBJ1-4 many TRBV7-2 CASSPSMGGEKLFF TGTGCCAGCAGCCCCTCAATGGGCGGTGAAAAACTGTTTTTT
NA TRBJ1-5 medium-sized TRBV28 CASSPGVEGYYQPQHF TGTGCCAGCAGTCCAGGGGTAGAAGGATATTATCAGCCCCAGCATTTT
TRBD2 TRBJ2-1 many TRBV28 CATRLADNEQFF TGTGCCACACGACTAGCGGACAATGAGCAGTTCTTC
NA TRBJ1-5 many TRBV29-1 CSATTGGVGNQPQHF TGCAGCGCTACGACGGGGGGAGTGGGCAATCAGCCCCAGCATTTT
NA TRBJ2-1 many TRBV11-2 CASSQDTYNEQFF TGTGCCAGCAGCCAGGACACCTACAATGAGCAGTTCTTC
NA TRBJ2-6 NA TRBV7-2 CASSLSGSMGANVLTF TGTGCCAGCAGCTTATCAGGGAGCATGGGGGCCAACGTCCTGACTTTC
TRBD2 TRBJ2-5 few TRBV2 CASRPGLAGEGTQYF TGTGCCAGCAGGCCCGGACTAGCGGGAGAGGGGACCCAGTACTTC
TRBD1 TRBJ1-4 many TRBV28 CASSRTGLFEKLFF TGTGCCAGCTCCAGGACAGGCTTATTTGAAAAACTGTTTTTT
NA TRBJ1-1 many TRBV11-2 CASSLYRMNTEAFF TGTGCCAGCAGCTTGTACAGAATGAACACTGAAGCTTTCTTT
NA TRBJ1-1 many TRBV9 CASSSTVTGRAFF TGTGCCAGCAGCTCAACGGTAACGGGAAGAGCTTTCTTT
NA TRBJ1-6 many TRBV6-6 CATCPGDSPLHF TGTGCCACCTGCCCGGGGGATTCACCCCTCCACTTT
NA TRBJ2-2 medium-sized TRBV12-3/TRBV12-4 CASSLLVGELFF TGTGCCAGCAGCCTCTTAGTCGGGGAGCTGTTTTTT
NA TRBJ2-3 many TRBV7-9 CASSPETGSAQYF TGTGCCAGCAGCCCAGAAACAGGGAGCGCGCAGTATTTT
NA TRBJ1-3 medium-sized TRBV6-6 CASSYSRGGRGYSGNTIYF TGTGCCAGCAGTTACTCTAGGGGGGGTCGGGGATACTCTGGAAACACCATATATTTT
TRBD1 TRBJ2-3 NA TRBV11-2 CASSKGASTDTQYF TGTGCCAGCAGCAAGGGGGCTAGCACAGATACGCAGTATTTT
TRBD2 TRBJ2-1 many TRBV6-1 CASLKGLATYNEQFF TGTGCCAGTCTAAAGGGACTAGCGACTTACAATGAGCAGTTCTTC
NA TRBJ2-4 medium-sized TRBV28 CASSSPIVAKNIQYF TGTGCCAGCAGTTCTCCGATCGTAGCCAAAAACATTCAGTACTTC
NA TRBJ2-1 medium-sized TRBV24-1 CATGETLNEQFF TGTGCCACCGGGGAGACTCTTAATGAGCAGTTCTTC
TRBD1 TRBJ2-3 many TRBV20-1 CSAPRQGARVDTQYF TGCAGTGCGCCAAGACAGGGGGCGCGTGTAGATACGCAGTATTTT
TRBD2 TRBJ2-1 many TRBV7-8 CASSFGSGSNEQFF TGTGCCAGCAGCTTTGGTAGCGGGAGTAATGAGCAGTTCTTC
NA TRBJ2-6 many TRBV24-1 CATSGLSGANVLTF TGTGCCACCAGCGGGCTCTCTGGGGCCAACGTCCTGACTTTC
NA TRBJ1-5 many TRBV28 CASSLGQPQHF TGTGCCAGCAGTTTAGGACAGCCCCAGCATTTT
TRBD1 TRBJ2-7 NA TRBV7-2 CASSTQGQGLGQYF TGTGCCAGCAGCACGCAAGGACAGGGGCTGGGGCAGTACTTC
TRBD1 TRBJ2-5 few TRBV12-5 CASGLGTGSQETQYF TGTGCTAGTGGTTTGGGGACAGGGAGTCAAGAGACCCAGTACTTC
NA TRBJ1-1 NA TRBV6-5 CASSYSGRNTEAFF TGTGCCAGCAGTTACTCGGGCCGGAACACTGAAGCTTTCTTT
NA TRBJ1-6 many TRBV12-3/TRBV12-4 CASSFGQGISPLHF TGTGCCAGCAGTTTCGGGCAGGGTATATCACCCCTCCACTTT
TRBD1 TRBJ1-5 many TRBV5-1 CASSSTGEPNQPQHF TGCGCCAGCAGCTCGACAGGGGAGCCCAATCAGCCCCAGCATTTT
NA TRBJ2-1 many TRBV6-4 CASSDRGGKPEQFF TGTGCCAGCAGTGACCGTGGCGGCAAGCCTGAGCAGTTCTTC